Listed below are T cell receptor beta chains from one sample, sequenced in a study of cytomegalovirus exposure and HLA in healthy donors. Assay: immunoSEQ multiplex PCR; the TCRdb copy retains only in-frame clones and omits some. There are 80,000 or so clones in the sample; less than 75% occur only once, and around 5.8% lies in the top ten. The sample taken for sequencing was PBMCs. The receptor source for this set is a man aged 30-40 years in good health and CMV-seropositive. Each CDR3 is given with its conserved first and last residue. A D gene is named only where the DNA matches it firmly. A row's size may be missing; if present it is once, few, many or a size class.

abundance	v_gene	j_gene	d_gene	CDR3nt	CDR3aa
-	TRBV19	TRBJ1-5	-	TGTGCCAGTAGCCTTACAGGGAATGGCAATCAGCCCCAGCATTTT	CASSLTGNGNQPQHF
-	TRBV5-1	TRBJ1-1	-	TGCGCCAGCGGTTTAGGGGATAACACTGAAGCTTTCTTT	CASGLGDNTEAFF
-	TRBV14	TRBJ1-2	-	TGTGCCAGCAGCCAAGATTCAGGAAAAGCTAACTATGGCTACACCTTC	CASSQDSGKANYGYTF
-	TRBV4-1	TRBJ2-7	TRBD1	TGCGCCAGCAGCATAAGTCGAGGACAGGGCAGGGAGCAGTACTTC	CASSISRGQGREQYF
-	TRBV28	TRBJ1-2	TRBD1	TGTGCCAGCAGCCGGGGACAGAACTATGGCTACACCTTC	CASSRGQNYGYTF
few	TRBV6-6	TRBJ2-1	TRBD1	TGTGCCAGCAGTTACTCCGATGACGGGGACAGCGATGAGCAGTTCTTC	CASSYSDDGDSDEQFF
few	TRBV4-1	TRBJ2-3	TRBD2	TGCGCCAGCAGCCAAGGAATTGTAGCGGGAGGAAGCACAGATACGCAGTATTTT	CASSQGIVAGGSTDTQYF
-	TRBV28	TRBJ1-1	TRBD1	TGTGCCAGCAGTTTGACAGGGGTGAGTCGGCTGGAAGCTTTCTTT	CASSLTGVSRLEAFF
-	TRBV19	TRBJ1-3	-	TGTGCCAGTGGGGATGCGGGTCCTGGAAACACCATATATTTT	CASGDAGPGNTIYF
few	TRBV4-1	TRBJ2-7	-	TGCGCCAGCAGCCACCCCGGACAGCCTAGTTACGAGCAGTACTTC	CASSHPGQPSYEQYF
-	TRBV4-1	TRBJ2-7	-	TGCGCCAGCAGCCAAGTAGCGAGTTCGGGGGTAGGGACCTACGAGCAGTACTTC	CASSQVASSGVGTYEQYF
-	TRBV2	TRBJ2-5	-	TGTGCCAGCAGAGAAGGGCCAAGTCAAGAGACCCAGTACTTC	CASREGPSQETQYF
few	TRBV2	TRBJ2-7	-	TGTGCCAGCAAACCGACTTCCTACGAGCAGTACTTC	CASKPTSYEQYF
-	TRBV5-1	TRBJ1-1	TRBD1	TGCGCCAGCAGCCCGGGACAGATGAACACTGAAGCTTTCTTT	CASSPGQMNTEAFF
-	TRBV29-1	TRBJ1-1	-	TGCAGCGCAACCGGCGAGGTTGAAGCTTTCTTT	CSATGEVEAFF
-	TRBV7-9	TRBJ2-7	-	TGTGCCAGCAGCTATGATAGCGGAGGATACGAGCAGTACTTC	CASSYDSGGYEQYF
few	TRBV6-6	TRBJ1-1	TRBD1	TGTGCCAGCAGTCCAACAGGGGGCGAAGTGAACACTGAAGCTTTCTTT	CASSPTGGEVNTEAFF
-	TRBV29-1	TRBJ2-1	TRBD2	TGCAGCGTTGAAAGATCCGGGACTAGCGGGAGGAAGGGTTCCTACAATGAGCAGTTCTTC	CSVERSGTSGRKGSYNEQFF
-	TRBV5-1	TRBJ2-2	-	TGCGCCAGCAGCGAAATTCAGGGAGGGGAGCTGTTTTTT	CASSEIQGGELFF
few	TRBV5-5	TRBJ1-5	TRBD1	TGTGCCAGCAGCTTGTTGTATACAGGGGCTAGCAATCAGCCCCAGCATTTT	CASSLLYTGASNQPQHF
-	TRBV5-1	TRBJ2-1	TRBD2	TGCGCCAGCAGCTTGGGCGGGAGGAATGAGCAGTTCTTC	CASSLGGRNEQFF
-	TRBV7-2	TRBJ1-2	-	TGTGCCAGCAGCTGGGGGGGAGCTAACTATGGCTACACCTTC	CASSWGGANYGYTF
-	TRBV19	TRBJ1-6	-	TGTGCCAGTAGTATAGCTTTAATCGGCGGGGGAGGCTCACCCCTCCACTTT	CASSIALIGGGGSPLHF
few	TRBV5-6	TRBJ1-1	TRBD1	TGTGCCAGCAGCAGGGACAGAATTGAAGCTTTCTTT	CASSRDRIEAFF